These T cell receptor beta chains were read from a single sample in a study of spatial heterogeneity in lung cancer. TCRdb re-called the 5' RACE reads with MiXCR, one entry per CDR3 protein. Among roughly 99,000 distinct CDR3 sequences listed, roughly a fifth were seen once. The input for sequencing was PBMCs, taken at follow-up. Receptor source: a male donor with early-stage non-small cell lung cancer. CDR3s include the opening cysteine and the closing phenylalanine or tryptophan. D genes are given only for firm matches. Part of the rows lack a size; the others show once, few, many or a class for expanded clones.

>NA|TRBD1|TRBJ1-5|TRBV29-1
CSVLDRGNQPLHF
TGCAGCGTCCTGGACAGGGGAAATCAGCCCCTTCATTTT
>few|NA|TRBJ1-5|TRBV7-2
CASSLVGTSNQPQHF
TGTGCCAGCAGCTTAGTAGGCACTAGCAATCAGCCCCAGCATTTT
>NA|NA|TRBJ2-5|TRBV7-2
CASSLDTARQETQYF
TGTGCCAGCAGCTTAGATACTGCCCGCCAAGAGACCCAGTACTTC
>once|NA|TRBJ2-3|TRBV6-5
CASSSRRDTYTDTQYF
TGTGCCAGCAGTTCCCGCCGGGACACCTACACAGATACGCAGTATTTT
>NA|NA|TRBJ1-3|TRBV9
CASSGSSGNTIYF
TGTGCCAGCAGCGGGAGCTCTGGAAACACCATATATTTT
>NA|TRBD1|TRBJ2-3|TRBV6-1
CASGGQPFTDTQYF
TGTGCCAGCGGGGGACAGCCATTCACAGATACGCAGTATTTT
>NA|NA|TRBJ1-1|TRBV20-1
CRPSGGRVSEAFF
TGCAGACCATCCGGGGGGCGGGTGTCTGAAGCTTTCTTT
>NA|NA|TRBJ1-1|TRBV12-3/TRBV12-4
CASSLQGWTEAFF
TGTGCCAGCAGTTTACAGGGCTGGACTGAAGCTTTCTTT
>NA|TRBD1|TRBJ1-1|TRBV7-8
CASSVISGGNTEAFF
TGTGCCAGCAGCGTAATCTCAGGGGGGAACACTGAAGCTTTCTTT
>NA|NA|TRBJ1-5|TRBV2
CASSEYGGKQARNQPQHF
TGTGCCAGCAGTGAATATGGGGGGAAGCAAGCTCGGAATCAGCCCCAGCATTTT
>few|NA|TRBJ1-1|TRBV9
CASSNTVGAEAFF
TGTGCCAGCAGCAACACAGTGGGGGCTGAAGCTTTCTTT
>NA|NA|TRBJ2-2|TRBV20-1
CSARKSSNTGELFF
TGCAGTGCTAGAAAATCCTCGAACACCGGGGAGCTGTTTTTT
>few|NA|TRBJ2-4|TRBV11-2
CASSGGWSKNIQYF
TGTGCCAGCAGCGGTGGTTGGTCCAAAAACATTCAGTACTTC
>NA|NA|TRBJ2-3|TRBV29-1
CSVVRDSTDTQYF
TGCAGCGTTGTACGGGATAGCACAGATACGCAGTATTTT
>NA|NA|TRBJ1-5|TRBV19
CASSIAPSSNQPQHF
TGTGCCAGTAGTATAGCCCCTAGTAGCAATCAGCCCCAGCATTTT
>NA|NA|TRBJ1-3|TRBV18
CASSPGAGNTIYF
TGTGCCAGCTCACCAGGGGCCGGAAACACCATATATTTT
>many|TRBD2|TRBJ2-1|TRBV20-1
CSAIWGSLAGASEQFF
TGCAGTGCTATCTGGGGGTCGCTAGCGGGGGCTTCGGAGCAGTTCTTC
>few|NA|TRBJ2-2|TRBV7-2
CASNINTGELFF
TGTGCCAGCAACATTAACACCGGGGAGCTGTTTTTT
>few|NA|TRBJ2-2|TRBV2
CASSEAKTGGTGELFF
TGTGCCAGCAGTGAAGCCAAGACAGGCGGCACCGGGGAGCTGTTTTTT
>NA|NA|TRBJ1-4|TRBV29-1
CSVEIPRQEKLFF
TGCAGCGTTGAAATACCCCGTCAGGAAAAACTGTTTTTT
>many|NA|TRBJ2-1|TRBV20-1
CSASGQGSYNEQFF
TGCAGTGCTAGTGGGCAGGGCTCCTACAATGAGCAGTTCTTC
>NA|NA|TRBJ2-1|TRBV29-1
CSAGQYNEQFF
TGCAGCGCCGGACAGTACAATGAGCAGTTCTTC
>few|NA|TRBJ1-6|TRBV7-9
CASTPAGTIYNSPLHF
TGTGCCAGCACCCCGGCCGGGACAATCTATAATTCACCCCTCCACTTT
>few|TRBD1|TRBJ1-5|TRBV10-3
CAISGDRDRNQPQHF
TGTGCCATCAGTGGGGACAGGGACAGAAATCAGCCCCAGCATTTT
>few|NA|TRBJ2-5|TRBV20-1
CSARRTSSLGLETQYF
TGCAGTGCTAGACGGACATCTTCATTGGGTTTAGAGACCCAGTACTTC
>NA|NA|TRBJ1-4|TRBV6-1
CASSETGGRINEKLFF
TGTGCCAGCAGTGAGACGGGGGGACGGATTAATGAAAAACTGTTTTTT
>NA|NA|TRBJ2-5|TRBV7-8
CASSQRGQQETQYF
TGTGCCAGCAGCCAAAGGGGACAACAAGAGACCCAGTACTTC
>NA|NA|TRBJ1-1|TRBV18
CASSPIDRGRTEAFF
TGTGCCAGCTCACCAATTGACAGAGGGCGTACTGAAGCTTTCTTT
>few|TRBD1|TRBJ1-2|TRBV5-1
CASSLSPGQGTGYTF
TGCGCCAGCAGCTTGTCACCGGGACAGGGGACTGGCTACACCTTC
>NA|NA|TRBJ1-1|TRBV7-9
CASSLKEVSRAFF
TGTGCCAGCAGCTTAAAGGAGGTGTCTAGAGCTTTCTTT
>NA|NA|TRBJ2-1|TRBV5-8
CASSPVGGSSYNEQFF
TGTGCCAGCAGCCCCGTCGGGGGAAGCTCCTACAATGAGCAGTTCTTC
>NA|NA|TRBJ1-5|TRBV20-1
CSANSGYNQPQHF
TGCAGTGCTAATTCCGGGTACAATCAGCCCCAGCATTTT
>NA|NA|TRBJ2-7|TRBV12-3/TRBV12-4
CASSYGDTGRYEQYF
TGTGCCAGCAGTTACGGGGACACCGGGCGCTACGAGCAGTACTTC
>NA|TRBD1|TRBJ2-7|TRBV20-1
CSARGTGGRFAYEQYF
TGCAGTGCTAGAGGGACAGGGGGCCGTTTCGCCTACGAGCAGTACTTC
>NA|TRBD2|TRBJ2-6|TRBV7-6
CASSPYLRGRAGFGANVLTF
TGTGCCAGCAGCCCATACTTACGCGGGAGGGCCGGTTTTGGGGCCAACGTCCTGACTTTC
>few|NA|TRBJ1-2|TRBV7-2
CASSPGINYGYTF
TGTGCCAGCAGCCCGGGGATTAACTATGGCTACACCTTC
>NA|TRBD2|TRBJ2-2|TRBV6-5
CASSYLLAVTGELFF
TGTGCCAGCAGTTACTTGCTAGCGGTCACCGGGGAGCTGTTTTTT
>NA|NA|TRBJ1-5|TRBV4-1
CASSQMPRVNQPQHF
TGCGCCAGCAGCCAAATGCCCCGGGTCAATCAGCCCCAGCATTTT
>few|NA|TRBJ2-5|TRBV2
CASRRSWRADQETQYF
TGTGCCAGCAGAAGATCATGGAGGGCAGACCAAGAGACCCAGTACTTC
>few|NA|TRBJ2-1|TRBV30
CAWSVLGEGYNEQFF
TGTGCCTGGAGTGTACTCGGTGAGGGCTACAATGAGCAGTTCTTC
>NA|NA|TRBJ1-2|TRBV20-1
CSARAGNRYGYTF
TGCAGTGCTAGGGCTGGGAATCGCTATGGCTACACCTTC
>few|TRBD2|TRBJ2-1|TRBV10-3
CAISTSGDYNEQFF
TGTGCCATCAGTACTAGCGGGGATTACAATGAGCAGTTCTTC
>NA|NA|TRBJ2-3|TRBV5-5
CASNPWTLKPDTQYF
TGTGCCAGCAATCCCTGGACTTTGAAACCAGATACGCAGTATTTT
>NA|NA|TRBJ2-2|TRBV4-3
CASSLQVNTGELFF
TGCGCCAGCAGCCTCCAGGTGAACACCGGGGAGCTGTTTTTT
>NA|NA|TRBJ2-1|TRBV4-3
CASSQDGEPYNEQFF
TGCGCCAGCAGCCAAGACGGGGAACCCTACAATGAGCAGTTCTTC
>NA|TRBD2|TRBJ2-5|TRBV20-1
CSAIKREDETQYF
TGCAGTGCTATAAAGCGGGAGGACGAGACCCAGTACTTC
>few|NA|TRBJ1-5|TRBV7-6
CASSLGSGRINQPQHF
TGTGCCAGCAGCTTAGGGTCCGGGCGGATCAATCAGCCCCAGCATTTT
>NA|TRBD1|TRBJ1-3|TRBV29-1
CSVGTAGNTIYF
TGCAGCGTGGGGACAGCTGGAAACACCATATATTTT
>NA|TRBD1|TRBJ1-4|TRBV7-8
CASSPTGVEKLFF
TGTGCCAGCAGCCCAACAGGGGTTGAAAAACTGTTTTTT
>many|NA|TRBJ1-1|TRBV7-2
CASTRSTNTEAFF
TGTGCCAGCACCAGGTCGACGAACACTGAAGCTTTCTTT
>NA|NA|TRBJ2-4|TRBV6-2/TRBV6-3
CASSYPETNQYF
TGTGCCAGCAGTTACCCGGAGACTAATCAGTACTTC
>NA|TRBD2|TRBJ2-5|TRBV2
CASSYGTSGATQYF
TGTGCCAGCAGTTACGGGACTAGCGGAGCGACCCAGTACTTC
>NA|TRBD1|TRBJ2-7|TRBV2
CASMAGTAYEQYF
TGTGCCAGCATGGCCGGGACAGCCTACGAGCAGTACTTC